The next 31 T cell receptor beta chains were all read from a single sample in a study of blood T cell repertoires in COVID-19. Data came from immunoSEQ multiplex PCR; TCRdb stores just in-frame clones and leaves some out. The table has approximately 150,000 clones, about four fifths seen once; the top ten hold 3.5% to 4%. Source material: peripheral blood. These receptor sequences come from a man aged 70-80 years who had recovered from COVID-19.

The chain has TRBV5-4 and TRBJ1-1, with 8 bases that match TRBD1. The CDR3 is 15 residues long. The V gene's germline CDR1 is SGHNT and CDR2 YYREEE (reference sequence). Trimming cost V 3 bases and J 5 bases; bases outside gene matches: 9. CDR3 in amino acids: CASSSPGQGGTEAFF. Here the CDR3 DNA reads TGTGCCAGCAGCTCCCCTGGACAGGGAGGAACTGAAGCTTTCTTT. The whole variable domain, filled in from reference TRBV5-4 and TRBJ1-1, reads ETGVTQSPTHLIKTRGQQVTLRCSSQSGHNTVSWYQQALGQGPQFIFQYYREEENGRGNFPPRFSGLQFPNYSSELNVNALELDDSALYLCASSSPGQGGTEAFFGQGTRLTVV.

The V and J genes are TRBV7-9 and TRBJ1-1; D possibly corresponds to TRBD1 (5 bases). The V gene's germline CDR1 is SEHNR and CDR2 FQNEAQ (reference sequence). There are 13 residues in the CDR3. V dropped 3 bases and J dropped 5 bases, with 10 bases sitting between them. CDR3 protein: CASSFPGVTEAFF. CDR3 sequence (DNA): TGTGCCAGCAGCTTTCCGGGGGTTACTGAAGCTTTCTTT.

The J gene is TRBJ1-1, the V gene TRBV4-1; a possible D gene is TRBD1 (6 bases). V shed 0 bases and J shed 5 bases, with 13 bases lying between them. CDR3 length equals 15 residues. The germline gives CDR1 MGHRA, CDR2 YSYEKL. The CDR3 DNA reads as TGCGCCAGCAGCCAAGAAAAAAGGGGGTATACTGAAGCTTTCTTT. Translation gives CASSQEKRGYTEAFF.

This clone appeared once. The J gene is TRBJ1-6, the V gene TRBV6-5; 11 bases are a match to TRBD1. With V trimmed by 4 bases and J by 8 bases, 7 bases remained unmatched. CDR3 size: 16 residues. CDR1 is MNHEY, CDR2 SVGAGI, per germline. CDR3 DNA: TGTGCCAGCAGTTCTTATCGGGGACAGGGGGATTCACCCCTCCACTTT. Translation gives CASSSYRGQGDSPLHF.

The chain uses TRBV19 and TRBJ2-7; TRBD2 matches 8 bases. Germline CDR1 reads LNHDA; CDR2 reads SQIVND (reference sequence). Trimming took 4 bases from V and 5 from J; bases not matched to a gene: 13. This CDR3 contains 16 residues. The CDR3 is CASSTYYSGSLHEQYF. CDR3 coding DNA: TGTGCCAGTAGTACCTACTACAGCGGGAGTCTCCACGAGCAGTACTTC.

The chain employs TRBV6-1 and TRBJ2-1; 9 nucleotides match TRBD2. This CDR3 has 20 residues. With V trimmed by 2 bases and J by 1 base, 15 bases remained unmatched. Germline CDR1 reads MNHNS; CDR2 reads SASEGT. CDR3 sequence: CASSETGTGLASISYNEQFF. The CDR3 region has the DNA TGTGCCAGCAGTGAAACCGGGACCGGACTAGCGAGTATTTCCTACAATGAGCAGTTCTTC.

J is TRBJ2-1 and V is TRBV27; 12 bases map to TRBD2. CDR3 length equals 16 residues. Per germline, CDR1 MNHEY and CDR2 SMNVEV (reference sequence). After removal of 2 bases from V and 3 bases from J, the junction contained 2 bases not matched to a gene. The CDR3 protein is CASSLRLAGVYNEQFF. The CDR3 bases are TGTGCCAGCAGTTTAAGACTAGCGGGAGTCTACAATGAGCAGTTCTTC.

V is TRBV9 and J is TRBJ1-4; 8 bases agree with TRBD1. V lost 6 bases, J lost 2 bases, and 3 bases stayed unmatched. The CDR3 totals 14 residues. The germline V gene encodes CDR1 SGDLS and CDR2 YYNGEE. The CDR3 sequence: CASTRTGTNEKLFF. The DNA for the CDR3 is TGTGCCAGCACACGGACAGGGACTAATGAAAAACTGTTTTTT.

This clone was picked up one time. The rearrangement joins TRBV25-1 to TRBJ2-5; a possible D gene is TRBD1 (6 bases). The CDR3 is 18 amino acids. Germline loops: CDR1 MGHDK, CDR2 SYGVNS. V was trimmed by 0 bases and J by 0 bases, leaving 17 bases between them. This CDR3 is CASSEYSRGARDQETQYF. Written as DNA, the CDR3 is TGTGCCAGCAGTGAATACTCCAGGGGAGCGAGAGACCAAGAGACCCAGTACTTC.

About this clone itself: A read error may account for a junction end that differs from germline. The rearrangement links TRBV4-1 to TRBJ2-1, with 10 bases fitting TRBD2. This CDR3 is 16 amino acids long. Germline CDR1 MGHRA, CDR2 YSYEKL. The CDR3, as DNA: TGCGCCAGCACCCAAGGCCCGGGACTAGCGACAAGTGGGCAGTTCTTC. Translation: CASTQGPGLATSGQFF.

This chain joins TRBV19 and TRBJ2-7, with 12 nucleotides matching TRBD1. This CDR3 has 17 amino acids. Per the germline V gene, CDR1 is LNHDA and CDR2 is SQIVND (reference sequence). Trimming at V came to 6 bases and at J to 1 base, leaving 10 bases not matched to a gene. The CDR3 region is CASRGPGQGARSYEQYF. In DNA, the CDR3 is TGTGCCAGTAGGGGACCGGGACAGGGGGCGCGATCCTACGAGCAGTACTTC.

The rearrangement joins TRBV20-1 to TRBJ2-3, with 7 bases identical to TRBD2. The J segment lost 13 bases and the V segment lost 0 bases, leaving 4 bases of the junction unmatched. This CDR3 spans 11 amino acids. Germline CDR1 reads DFQATT; CDR2 reads SNEGSKA (reference sequence). CDR3 residues: CSAREIAGEYF. In DNA form, the CDR3 reads TGCAGTGCTAGAGAAATCGCGGGGGAGTATTTT.

This chain connects TRBV3-1 (or the pseudogene TRBV3-2) to TRBJ1-6; no definite D call. This CDR3 spans 13 amino acids. With 4 bases removed from V and 9 bases from J, the gap between germline ends came to 10 bases. Germline CDR1 is LGHDT and CDR2 is YNNKEL (reference sequence). CDR3 amino acids: CASSLRLSSPLHF. The CDR3, as DNA: TGTGCCAGCAGCCTGCGCCTGAGTTCACCCCTCCACTTT.

This chain connects TRBV7-9 to TRBJ2-5, with D unresolved. The CDR3 totals 13 residues. Trimming shortened V by 1 base and J by 5 bases, and 8 bases separated the two germline ends. Germline lookup yields CDR1 SEHNR and CDR2 FQNEAQ (reference sequence). The CDR3: CASSLGPRETQYF. CDR3 DNA: TGTGCCAGCAGCTTAGGTCCCAGGGAGACCCAGTACTTC.

This clone came up once. Other DNA variants within this sample encode the same CDR3. The V and J genes are TRBV3-1 (or the pseudogene TRBV3-2) and TRBJ2-5; 13 nucleotides agree with TRBD2. Germline values: CDR1 LGHDT, CDR2 YNNKEL (reference sequence). Trimming removed 5 bases from V and 0 bases from J; junction bases left unmatched: 3. CDR3 length equals 16 residues. The CDR3 sequence: CASSYGTSGNQETQYF. CDR3 nucleotides: TGTGCCAGCAGCTACGGGACTAGCGGGAACCAAGAGACCCAGTACTTC.

The chain carries TRBV4-1 and TRBJ2-7; TRBD1 matches 7 bases. The CDR3 length is 17 residues. Per germline, CDR1 MGHRA and CDR2 YSYEKL. V gave up 0 bases and J gave up 3 bases; unmatched junction bases: 11. The CDR3 DNA reads TGCGCCAGCAGCCAAGATCCGGGCCTCGCAGGGGGCTACGAGCAGTACTTC. Amino acids: CASSQDPGLAGGYEQYF.

V is TRBV6-5 and J is TRBJ2-1, with 7 bases lining up with TRBD1. Germline loops: CDR1 MNHEY, CDR2 SVGAGI. The CDR3 extends over 13 amino acids. J gave up 6 bases and V 6 bases, and 5 bases lay outside the gene matches. The CDR3 DNA reads as TGTGCCAGCAGGAAACAGGGGTCCAATGAGCAGTTCTTC. This sequence encodes CASRKQGSNEQFF.

The V call is TRBV9, the J call TRBJ1-1; 7 bases fit TRBD1. V shed 0 bases, J shed 3 bases, and the junction held 5 bases outside the gene matches. The CDR3 is made up of 15 amino acids. The germline CDR1 and CDR2 sequences are SGDLS and YYNGEE. The CDR3 nucleotides are TGTGCCAGCAGCGTAGGACAGGGTCGGGACACTGAAGCTTTCTTT. This sequence encodes CASSVGQGRDTEAFF.

V and J are TRBV5-7 and TRBJ1-5; 9 nucleotides agree with TRBD1. TRBV5-7 is an ORF, and what it does is uncertain. J gave up 7 bases and V 5 bases, and 13 bases lay outside the gene matches. The length of the CDR3 is 16 residues. Written as DNA, the CDR3 is TGTGCCAGCAGTATGGCCGAAGGGACAGGGAGGCAGCCCCAGCATTTT. It yields the protein CASSMAEGTGRQPQHF.

The rearrangement uses TRBV27 and TRBJ2-7; D is uncertain. The length of the CDR3 is 15 residues. V was shortened by 5 bases and J by 0 bases, with 14 bases between the two germline ends. Germline V gene sequence: CDR1 MNHEY, CDR2 SMNVEV (reference sequence). In DNA, the CDR3 is TGTGCCAGCAGTCCTATGACGGGTAGCTCCTACGAGCAGTACTTC. Translating gives CASSPMTGSSYEQYF.

V is TRBV4-1 and J is TRBJ2-3; 8 bases fit TRBD2. Per germline, CDR1 MGHRA and CDR2 YSYEKL. This CDR3 has 14 residues. V lost 4 bases to trimming and J lost 0 bases; unmatched junction nucleotides: 0. The CDR3 region has the DNA TGCGCCAGCAGCCGACTAGCGAGCACAGATACGCAGTATTTT. It yields the protein CASSRLASTDTQYF.

The chain couples TRBV9 to TRBJ1-2; TRBD1 matches at 11 bases. CDR3 length: 14 amino acids. Unmatched junction bases numbered 5, after V lost 3 bases and J lost 7 bases. Germline CDR1 SGDLS, CDR2 YYNGEE. CDR3 coding DNA: TGTGCCAGCAGCGCGGACAGGGGGCTTCGTGGCTACACCTTC. This codes for CASSADRGLRGYTF. The whole variable domain, filled in from reference TRBV9 and TRBJ1-2, reads DSGVTQTPKHLITATGQRVTLRCSPRSGDLSVYWYQQSLDQGLQFLIQYYNGEERAKGNILERFSAQQFPDLHSELNLSSLELGDSALYFCASSADRGLRGYTFGSGTRLTVV.

This clone is a singleton in its sample. V and J are TRBV7-9 and TRBJ1-2; D might be TRBD1 (6 bases). Germline CDR1 SEHNR, CDR2 FQNEAQ (reference sequence). The V and J ends lost 9 bases and 3 bases respectively, with 11 bases between them. This CDR3 has 12 residues. The CDR3 region has the DNA TGTGCCAGTCAGGGGTCCGACTATGGCTACACCTTC. The encoded protein is CASQGSDYGYTF.

The rearrangement joins TRBV6-2 or TRBV6-3 to TRBJ1-4; 11 nucleotides line up with TRBD1. The CDR3 extends over 15 amino acids. V shed 6 bases and J 7 bases; nucleotides not matched to a gene: 7. Germline CDR1 reads MNHEY; CDR2 reads SVGEGT. The CDR3 DNA reads TGTGCCAGCAGCCCCCTGGACAGGGGGCCTGAAAAACTGTTTTTT. It is translated as CASSPLDRGPEKLFF.

The chain combines TRBV3-1 (or the pseudogene TRBV3-2) with TRBJ2-2; a possible D gene is TRBD2 (6 bases). Trimming removed 4 bases from V and 7 bases from J, with 10 bases in between. CDR1 is LGHDT, CDR2 YNNKEL, per germline (reference sequence). There are 13 residues in the CDR3. The CDR3 is CASSLQGGGELFF. The CDR3 bases are TGTGCCAGCAGCCTTCAGGGAGGCGGGGAGCTGTTTTTT.

The V gene is TRBV4-3, the J gene TRBJ2-7, with D maybe TRBD2 (5 bases). Germline CDR1 is LGHNA and CDR2 is YSLEER. The CDR3 sequence is 14 residues long. Deletions cut 4 bases from V and 4 bases from J, with 14 bases between. The CDR3 here is CASSPDEKRYEQYF. In DNA form, the CDR3 reads TGCGCCAGCAGCCCTGACGAGAAGCGGTACGAGCAGTACTTC.

The chain has TRBV6-2 or TRBV6-3 and TRBJ2-5; the match to TRBD2 covers 9 bases. Germline CDR1 reads MNHEY; CDR2 reads SVGEGT. This CDR3 has 14 amino acids. After removal of 2 bases from V and 5 bases from J, the junction contained 3 bases not matched to a gene. CDR3 DNA: TGTGCCAGCAGTTACATCCTAGCGGGGGAGACCCAGTACTTC. Protein: CASSYILAGETQYF.

The rearrangement links TRBV10-1 to TRBJ2-3, with TRBD1 matching over 7 bases. The germline CDR1 and CDR2 sequences are WNHNN and SYGVQD (reference sequence). The CDR3 totals 15 residues. The V gene end was trimmed by 6 bases and the J gene end by 4 bases; junction bases not matched to a gene: 10. The CDR3 DNA follows: TGCGCCAGCAGCATAAAACAGGGGATTGCAGATACGCAGTATTTT. This gives the protein CASSIKQGIADTQYF.

The rearrangement joins TRBV7-9 to TRBJ1-4, with a tentative D call TRBD1 (5 bases). The CDR3 spans 14 residues. Trimming took off 6 bases at V and 5 bases at J, with 13 bases between the two ends. From germline, CDR1 is SEHNR and CDR2 FQNEAQ (reference sequence). CDR3 loop: CASSQTELNEKLFF. CDR3 coding DNA: TGTGCCAGCAGTCAGACAGAACTAAATGAAAAACTGTTTTTT.

The chain is built from TRBV30 and TRBJ2-2; D gene ambiguous. With 5 bases removed from V and 4 bases from J, the gap between germline ends came to 11 bases. CDR1 and CDR2 from the germline V gene are GTSNPN and SVGIG (reference sequence). This CDR3 has 13 amino acids. The CDR3 reads CAWANEVTGELFF. In DNA, the CDR3 is TGTGCCTGGGCTAATGAGGTCACCGGGGAGCTGTTTTTT.

The V call is TRBV5-4, the J call TRBJ2-1; 7 positions match TRBD2. CDR1 and CDR2 (germline): SGHNT, YYREEE (reference sequence). V shed 9 bases, J shed 6 bases, and the junction held 9 bases outside the gene matches. This CDR3 contains 13 residues. CDR3 coding DNA: TGTGCCATCATGCGGGGGTTGGGCAATGAGCAGTTCTTC. It codes for CAIMRGLGNEQFF.